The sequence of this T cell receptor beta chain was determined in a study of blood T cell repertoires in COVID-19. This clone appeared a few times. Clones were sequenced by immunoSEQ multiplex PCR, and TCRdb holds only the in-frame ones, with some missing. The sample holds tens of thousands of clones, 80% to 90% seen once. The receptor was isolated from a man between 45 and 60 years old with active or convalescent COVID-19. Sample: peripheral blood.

The CDR3, as DNA: TGTGCCAGCAGCCAAGATACGAGAGGGGAGGTCTACGAGCAGTACTTC. This translates into CASSQDTRGEVYEQYF. The chain uses TRBV3-1 (or the pseudogene TRBV3-2) and TRBJ2-7; a possible D gene is TRBD2 (6 bases). The CDR3 runs to 16 residues. Germline lookup yields CDR1 LGHDT and CDR2 YNNKEL (reference sequence). Trimming cost V 0 bases and J 3 bases, with 15 bases left between them.